These T cell receptor beta chains were read from a single sample in a study of cytomegalovirus exposure and HLA in healthy donors. The assay was immunoSEQ multiplex PCR, and TCRdb's table has in-frame clones only and misses some. The sample lists about 130,000 clones, 55% to 75% occurring once. The sequenced sample was PBMCs. Receptor source: a human donor in good health. The CDR3 runs from the conserved cysteine through the conserved F or W. D genes are given only for firm matches. Clone size is stated in some rows and not others, as once, few, many or a class when expanded.

D gene	V gene	clone size	J gene	CDR3 protein	CDR3 DNA
TRBD2	TRBV7-3	few	TRBJ2-3	CASSLGLATDTQYF	TGTGCCAGCAGCCTGGGACTAGCGACAGATACGCAGTATTTT
-	TRBV7-9	-	TRBJ1-1	CASSFWAGASTEAFF	TGTGCCAGCAGCTTCTGGGCAGGGGCAAGTACTGAAGCTTTCTTT
TRBD2	TRBV14	few	TRBJ2-3	CASSLLQGLAGTDTQYF	TGTGCCAGCAGCCTCTTGCAGGGACTAGCGGGCACAGATACGCAGTATTTT
TRBD2	TRBV29-1	-	TRBJ2-1	CSVLGLAGDSYNEQFF	TGCAGCGTTTTAGGACTAGCGGGGGACTCCTACAATGAGCAGTTCTTC
TRBD1	TRBV25-1	-	TRBJ2-2	CATTGQDPAGELFF	TGTGCCACCACTGGACAGGATCCTGCCGGGGAGCTGTTTTTT
-	TRBV30	-	TRBJ1-3	CAWSVLRSGNTIYF	TGTGCCTGGAGTGTACTCCGATCTGGAAACACCATATATTTT
TRBD2	TRBV7-2	-	TRBJ2-5	CASSVGLAGGQETQYF	TGTGCCAGCAGCGTCGGACTAGCGGGGGGCCAAGAGACCCAGTACTTC
-	TRBV19	-	TRBJ2-5	CASSATPLTQYF	TGTGCCAGTAGTGCCACTCCCTTGACCCAGTACTTC
TRBD2	TRBV30	-	TRBJ2-6	CAWSVRGVPGANVLTF	TGTGCCTGGAGTGTACGGGGGGTCCCTGGGGCCAACGTCCTGACTTTC
-	TRBV7-8	-	TRBJ2-5	CASSLAEDPSPSETQYF	TGTGCCAGCAGCTTAGCGGAGGACCCTAGCCCTTCAGAGACCCAGTACTTC
-	TRBV6-6	-	TRBJ2-5	CASTGGETQYF	TGTGCCAGCACCGGTGGAGAGACCCAGTACTTC
TRBD1	TRBV7-2	-	TRBJ1-6	CASSLGTGLIPLHF	TGTGCCAGCAGCTTGGGGACAGGCCTGATTCCCCTCCACTTT
TRBD2	TRBV30	few	TRBJ2-5	CAWSVGGETQYF	TGTGCCTGGAGTGTGGGGGGGGAGACCCAGTACTTC